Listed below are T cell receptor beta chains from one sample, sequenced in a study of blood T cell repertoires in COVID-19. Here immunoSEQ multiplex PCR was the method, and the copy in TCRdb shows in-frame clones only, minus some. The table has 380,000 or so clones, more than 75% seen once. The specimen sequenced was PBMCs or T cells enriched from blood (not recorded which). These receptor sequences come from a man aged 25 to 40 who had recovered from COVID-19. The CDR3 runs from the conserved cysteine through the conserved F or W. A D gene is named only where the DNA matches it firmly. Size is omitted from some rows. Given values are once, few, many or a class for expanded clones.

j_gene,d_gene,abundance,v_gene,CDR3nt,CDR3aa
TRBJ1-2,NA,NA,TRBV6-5,TGTGCCAGCATGGGGGGGATGGAGAACTATGGCTACACCTTC,CASMGGMENYGYTF
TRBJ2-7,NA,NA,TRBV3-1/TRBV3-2,TGTGCCAGCAGTCCTACCGCGCAGGGAAGTCGATACGAGCAGTACTTC,CASSPTAQGSRYEQYF
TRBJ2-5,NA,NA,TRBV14,TGTGCCAGCAGCCAAGGAGGGAAAGAGACCCAGTACTTC,CASSQGGKETQYF
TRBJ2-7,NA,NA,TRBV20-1,TGCAGTGCTAGTGACTTGGACAGAACGACCTACGAGCAGTACTTC,CSASDLDRTTYEQYF
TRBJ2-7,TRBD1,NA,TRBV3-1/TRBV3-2,TGTGCCAGCAGCCAAGATGAAGGACAGGGCTACCACGAGCAGTACTTC,CASSQDEGQGYHEQYF
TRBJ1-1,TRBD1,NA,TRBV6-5,TGTGCCAGCAGCCCCCGGGCGACAGGGCACACTGAAGCTTTCTTT,CASSPRATGHTEAFF
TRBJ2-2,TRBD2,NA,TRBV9,TGTGCCAGCAGCGTAGCTACGCTACGGGGGGGCGGCACCGGGGAGCTGTTTTTT,CASSVATLRGGGTGELFF
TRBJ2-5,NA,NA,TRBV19,TGTGCCAGTAGCCTCGGCGCAGGGGTAGATGAGACCCAGTACTTC,CASSLGAGVDETQYF
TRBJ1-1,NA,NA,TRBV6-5,TGTGCCAGCAGTTACTCGCCGGGGATGAACACTGAAGCTTTCTTT,CASSYSPGMNTEAFF
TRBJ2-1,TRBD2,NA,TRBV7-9,TGTGCCAGCAGCATCACTAGCGGCTCCTACAATGAGCAGTTCTTC,CASSITSGSYNEQFF
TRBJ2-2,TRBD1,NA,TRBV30,TGTGCCTGGACCGGGACAGGGGCGGCCGGGGAGCTGTTTTTT,CAWTGTGAAGELFF
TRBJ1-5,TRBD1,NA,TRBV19,TGTGCCAGTAACCCGACAGGGAGGTATCAGCCCCAGCATTTT,CASNPTGRYQPQHF
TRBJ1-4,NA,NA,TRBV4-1,TGCGCCAGCAGCCAAGATACGAGGGCTAATGAAAAACTGTTTTTT,CASSQDTRANEKLFF
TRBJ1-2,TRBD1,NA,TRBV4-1,TGCGCCAGCAGCTGGGACAGGGGGCGCGACTATGGCTACACCTTC,CASSWDRGRDYGYTF
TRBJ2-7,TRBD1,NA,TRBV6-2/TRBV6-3,TGTGCCAGCAGTTCGGGAGTGGGGACAGGGGACTACGAGCAGTACTTC,CASSSGVGTGDYEQYF
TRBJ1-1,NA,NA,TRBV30,TGTGCCTGGGTAGACAGACTCATGAACACTGAAGCTTTCTTT,CAWVDRLMNTEAFF
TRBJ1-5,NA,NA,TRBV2,TGTGCCAGCAGTGAAAGGGGACTCCTTTTCTCTCCTTACGGATTGTTCCAGCATTTT,CASSERGLLFSPYGLFQHF
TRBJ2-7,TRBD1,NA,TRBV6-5,TGTGCCAGCAGTTCCCCAAGACAGGGCCAGCACGAGCAGTACTTC,CASSSPRQGQHEQYF
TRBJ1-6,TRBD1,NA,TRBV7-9,TGTGCCAGCACCAAATCTACAGGGGCCAATTCACCCCTCCACTTT,CASTKSTGANSPLHF
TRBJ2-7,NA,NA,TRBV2,TGTGCCAGCAGTGAATCTTATAGCGAGCAGTACTTC,CASSESYSEQYF
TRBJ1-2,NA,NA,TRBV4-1,TGCGCCAGCAGCCAAGACAGTCCTAACTATGGCTACACCTTC,CASSQDSPNYGYTF
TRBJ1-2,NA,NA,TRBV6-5,TGTGCCAGCAGTTACTTCCAGGGGAATGGCTACACCTTC,CASSYFQGNGYTF
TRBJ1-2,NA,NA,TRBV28,TGTGCCAGTCGGGTACAGGGTCTTATGTATGGCTACACCTTC,CASRVQGLMYGYTF
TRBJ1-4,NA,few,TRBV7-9,TGTGCCAGCAGCTTAGCGCTGGGGGCGCCTAATGAAAAACTGTTTTTT,CASSLALGAPNEKLFF
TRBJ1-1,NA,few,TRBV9,TGTGCCAGCAGCGGGGGAAGGGGCACTGAAGCTTTCTTT,CASSGGRGTEAFF
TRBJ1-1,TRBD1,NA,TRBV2,TGTGCCAGTAGAGGACAGGGGGCTATGCTGAGGACTTACATGAACACTGAAGCTTTCTTT,CASRGQGAMLRTYMNTEAFF
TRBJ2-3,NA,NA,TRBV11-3,TGTGCCAGCAGCTTCCAGGGGACAGATACGCAGTATTTT,CASSFQGTDTQYF
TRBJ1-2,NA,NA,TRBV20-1,TGCAGTGCATCACAGGGAAGAGGCTACACCTTC,CSASQGRGYTF
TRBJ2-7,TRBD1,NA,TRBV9,TGTGCCAGCAGCCCCTGGGACAGGTCCTACGAGCAGTACTTC,CASSPWDRSYEQYF